This TCR beta chain was found in a study of T cells in Graves' hyperthyroidism and ophthalmopathy. Broader study findings: A model of 13 V-J pairs discriminated ophthalmopathy from stable hyperthyroidism. Blood also held most thyroid clonotypes expanded beyond 0.001. In validation, the model predicted ophthalmopathy. These predictions came a median 6.5 months before onset.

Concerning this clonotype itself: What it binds is not known. A junction boundary mismatches the germline segment, possibly from a read error.

Amplification of TCR beta CDR3 regions was performed using RNA transcripts as template. In the first-round RT-PCR of the TCR CDR3, the HTBI primer set was used. Via MiXCR, TCRdb re-called the multiplex PCR reads, giving one row per CDR3 protein. Of 700,000 to 850,000 distinct CDR3 sequences listed, just over 35% were seen once; the top ten hold approximately 31%. Germline V gene lookup returns CDR1 MGHDK and CDR2 SYGVNS. CDR3 length: 17 residues. Sequences were obtained from blood. The chain uses TRBV25-1 and TRBJ2-3, with TRBD2 matching 13 bases. The TCR sequence derives from a woman in her thirties or forties with Graves' hyperthyroidism. DNA for the CDR3: TGTGTCAGCAGCCAACCGGGACTAGCGGGGTTTTCAGATACGCAGTATTTT. This codes for CVSSQPGLAGFSDTQYF.